A selection of T cell receptor beta chains follows, all from one sample in a study of blood T cell repertoires in COVID-19. Only in-frame clones appear in the TCRdb table, and some are missing; sequencing was by immunoSEQ multiplex PCR. The data contain some 97,000 clones, about nine tenths of them seen just once; the ten biggest clones take up about 5%. Sequencing was done on a sample of peripheral blood. These receptors were obtained from a man in his forties or fifties with acute or convalescent COVID-19. The CDR3 runs from the conserved cysteine through the conserved F or W. Each record gives: V gene, J gene, CDR3 length, clone size, D gene, CDR3 DNA, CDR3 protein. The D gene is left open where the match is weak. Clone sizes are given selectively: once, few, many, or a class where the clone is expanded.

v_gene: TRBV27; j_gene: TRBJ2-3; len: 18; abundance: NA; d_gene: TRBD2; CDR3nt: TGTGCCAGCAGTTTCGGGACTAGCGGGAGGGCTAGCACAGATACGCAGTATTTT; CDR3aa: CASSFGTSGRASTDTQYF
v_gene: TRBV29-1; j_gene: TRBJ2-7; len: 17; abundance: NA; d_gene: NA; CDR3nt: TGCAGCGTTGAAGGCGGGGAATCGGGACTCCCGCCCTACGAGCAGTACTTC; CDR3aa: CSVEGGESGLPPYEQYF
v_gene: TRBV19; j_gene: TRBJ2-2; len: 16; abundance: NA; d_gene: NA; CDR3nt: TGTGCCAGTACCCGGGGGGCCAAACCGAACACCGGGGAGCTGTTTTTT; CDR3aa: CASTRGAKPNTGELFF
v_gene: TRBV7-9; j_gene: TRBJ2-3; len: 9; abundance: NA; d_gene: NA; CDR3nt: TGTGCCAGCAGCATAGGGCAGGGTTTC; CDR3aa: CASSIGQGF
v_gene: TRBV18; j_gene: TRBJ2-3; len: 12; abundance: NA; d_gene: NA; CDR3nt: TGTGCCAGCTCACCGTATCCAGATACGCAGTATTTT; CDR3aa: CASSPYPDTQYF
v_gene: TRBV10-3; j_gene: TRBJ1-2; len: 12; abundance: NA; d_gene: NA; CDR3nt: TGTGCCATACAGCAGTTTAACTATGGCTACACCTTC; CDR3aa: CAIQQFNYGYTF
v_gene: TRBV30; j_gene: TRBJ2-1; len: 15; abundance: NA; d_gene: NA; CDR3nt: TGTGCCTGGAGTAAAGTGGAGGGGGCCAACAATGAGCAGTTCTTC; CDR3aa: CAWSKVEGANNEQFF
v_gene: TRBV24-1; j_gene: TRBJ2-3; len: 13; abundance: NA; d_gene: TRBD1; CDR3nt: TGTGCCACCAGTGATTTGCTTAGGACAGGGTGGTATTTT; CDR3aa: CATSDLLRTGWYF
v_gene: TRBV7-9; j_gene: TRBJ2-7; len: 13; abundance: NA; d_gene: NA; CDR3nt: TGTGCCAGCAGCCCGGAGTGGTCCTACGAGCAGTACTTC; CDR3aa: CASSPEWSYEQYF
v_gene: TRBV2; j_gene: TRBJ2-2; len: 17; abundance: NA; d_gene: TRBD1; CDR3nt: TGTGCCAGCAGTGATCACCAAGACAGGGAAAGAACCGGGGAGCTGTTTTTT; CDR3aa: CASSDHQDRERTGELFF
v_gene: TRBV10-3; j_gene: TRBJ2-3; len: 16; abundance: NA; d_gene: TRBD2; CDR3nt: TGTGCCATCAGTACTGGGACTAGCGGACACACAGATACGCAGTATTTT; CDR3aa: CAISTGTSGHTDTQYF
v_gene: TRBV9; j_gene: TRBJ1-5; len: 15; abundance: NA; d_gene: TRBD1; CDR3nt: TGTGCCAGCAATTATAAGGGGGCTAGTGATCAGCCCCAGCATTTT; CDR3aa: CASNYKGASDQPQHF
v_gene: TRBV10-2; j_gene: TRBJ2-3; len: 14; abundance: NA; d_gene: NA; CDR3nt: TGCGCCAGCACCTCCGGACTATACACAGATACGCAGTATTTT; CDR3aa: CASTSGLYTDTQYF
v_gene: TRBV19; j_gene: TRBJ2-3; len: 15; abundance: NA; d_gene: NA; CDR3nt: TGTGCCAGTAAAACGGGACTGAGTTTTGTAGATACGCAGTATTTT; CDR3aa: CASKTGLSFVDTQYF
v_gene: TRBV6-5; j_gene: TRBJ1-4; len: 15; abundance: NA; d_gene: NA; CDR3nt: TGTGCCAGCAGTTACGGGGCGGGGAGGGGGGAAAAACTGTTTTTT; CDR3aa: CASSYGAGRGEKLFF
v_gene: TRBV7-6; j_gene: TRBJ1-6; len: 14; abundance: NA; d_gene: NA; CDR3nt: TGTGCCAGCAGCTTAGGCCCCGGGAATTCACCCCTCCACTTT; CDR3aa: CASSLGPGNSPLHF
v_gene: TRBV10-3; j_gene: TRBJ2-3; len: 13; abundance: NA; d_gene: TRBD1; CDR3nt: TGTGCCATTGCAGGGGGCTCCACAGATACGCAGTATTTT; CDR3aa: CAIAGGSTDTQYF
v_gene: TRBV19; j_gene: TRBJ1-4; len: 15; abundance: NA; d_gene: NA; CDR3nt: TGTGCCAGTAGGCCCGACACGGGAGTTAATGAAAAACTGTTTTTT; CDR3aa: CASRPDTGVNEKLFF
v_gene: TRBV27; j_gene: TRBJ2-7; len: 13; abundance: NA; d_gene: TRBD1; CDR3nt: TGTGCCAGCAGCGACAGGGGAACCTACGAGCAGTACTTC; CDR3aa: CASSDRGTYEQYF
v_gene: TRBV11-3; j_gene: TRBJ2-3; len: 16; abundance: few; d_gene: NA; CDR3nt: TGTGCCAGCAGCCCGGCTTGGGGGGGGGCGAGAGATACGCAGTATTTT; CDR3aa: CASSPAWGGARDTQYF
v_gene: TRBV7-8; j_gene: TRBJ1-5; len: 15; abundance: NA; d_gene: NA; CDR3nt: TGTGCCAGCAGCTTAGGCCGACATAGCAATCAGCCCCAGCATTTT; CDR3aa: CASSLGRHSNQPQHF
v_gene: TRBV29-1; j_gene: TRBJ2-7; len: 14; abundance: NA; d_gene: TRBD1; CDR3nt: TGCAGCGTTGAGAGGGGAGGACAGGGCCCCGAGCAGTACTTC; CDR3aa: CSVERGGQGPEQYF